The source of this T cell receptor (beta chain) is a study of CD8+CD57+ T cells in acquired aplastic anemia. Study as a whole: Mean yield of DNA from sorted CD4+ and CD8+ cells was about 3.2 ug.

CDR1 and CDR2 (germline): SEHNR, FQNEAQ (reference sequence). CDR3 length equals 14 residues. Unmatched junction bases numbered 10, after V lost 0 bases and J lost 12 bases. The study's findings and limits: Significance was not reached for CD8+ Simpson's diversity between patients and controls. Patients and controls had in common 25 to 30 CD8+ CDR3 sequences.

Patients included in sequencing had previously demonstrated CD8+CD57+ cell expansion by flow cytometry. Researchers used genomic DNA as the template to profile TCR beta VDJ and CDR3. Via MiXCR, TCRdb re-called the reads, giving one row per CDR3 protein. The sample includes under 350,000 distinct CDR3 sequences, under 60% seen only once; the top ten take 1% to 1.5%. Comment on this clonotype: Its antigen is as yet unknown.

The chain has TRBV7-9 and TRBJ1-2, with TRBD1 matching 7 bases. Sequenced sample: sorted CD4+, CD8+, or CD8+CD57+ T cells (not recorded which) from PBMCs. The clonotype comes from a human donor with aplastic anemia. CDR3 sequence (DNA): TGTGCCAGCAGCTTAGCGGGAGGGGGCTCTGGAAACACCTTC. This codes for CASSLAGGGSGNTF.